These T cell receptor beta chains were read from a single sample in a study of cytomegalovirus exposure and HLA in healthy donors. The protocol was immunoSEQ multiplex PCR, while the TCRdb copy is restricted to in-frame clones and leaves out a portion. The table lists 150,000 or so clones. Sample: PBMCs. Every receptor here comes from a man aged 25 to 40 in good health and CMV-seronegative. CDR3s include the opening cysteine and the closing phenylalanine or tryptophan. The D gene is left open where the match is weak.

V	J	D	CDR3	DNA
TRBV7-9	TRBJ1-2	-	CASSFISEDGYTF	TGTGCCAGCAGCTTTATTTCTGAGGATGGCTACACCTTC
TRBV29-1	TRBJ2-3	-	CSAAEASSTDTQYF	TGCAGCGCCGCCGAGGCTAGTTCCACAGATACGCAGTATTTT
TRBV4-1	TRBJ1-5	TRBD1	CASSQATGGSPQHF	TGCGCCAGCAGCCAGGCGACAGGGGGCTCGCCCCAGCATTTT
TRBV2	TRBJ1-5	TRBD1	CASSARTGGNQPQHF	TGTGCCAGCAGTGCCCGGACAGGGGGCAATCAGCCCCAGCATTTT
TRBV5-5	TRBJ1-2	-	CASSLVILSGYGYTF	TGTGCCAGCAGCTTGGTTATTTTGTCGGGCTATGGCTACACCTTC
TRBV20-1	TRBJ2-7	-	CSAITGNEQYF	TGCAGTGCTATTACCGGGAATGAGCAGTACTTC
TRBV29-1	TRBJ2-5	-	CSVSPRETQYF	TGCAGCGTTAGCCCTCGGGAGACCCAGTACTTC
TRBV6-1	TRBJ2-2	TRBD2	CASKWREGNTGELFF	TGTGCCAGCAAATGGCGGGAGGGAAACACCGGGGAGCTGTTTTTT
TRBV4-2	TRBJ1-5	-	CASSQDARQPQHF	TGTGCCAGCAGCCAAGATGCGAGGCAGCCCCAGCATTTT
TRBV18	TRBJ1-5	-	CASSPNRDSNQPQHF	TGTGCCAGCTCACCGAACAGGGACAGCAATCAGCCCCAGCATTTT
TRBV14	TRBJ2-5	TRBD2	CASSQVTLAGGPFRETQYF	TGTGCCAGCAGCCAAGTCACGCTAGCGGGAGGGCCTTTTCGGGAGACCCAGTACTTC
TRBV2	TRBJ1-2	-	CASSEVGGESGYTF	TGTGCCAGCAGTGAAGTGGGAGGGGAGAGTGGCTACACCTTC
TRBV29-1	TRBJ2-5	TRBD1	CSADYRGQETQYF	TGCAGCGCAGATTACAGGGGGCAGGAGACCCAGTACTTC
TRBV7-2	TRBJ2-7	-	CASSLLALEAYEQYF	TGTGCCAGCAGCTTACTAGCGTTAGAGGCATACGAGCAGTACTTC
TRBV4-1	TRBJ2-3	TRBD2	CASSQDPSGSLSDTQYF	TGCGCCAGCAGCCAAGACCCTAGCGGGAGTCTGTCAGATACGCAGTATTTT
TRBV11-3	TRBJ2-7	-	CASSLVGGPIYEQYF	TGTGCCAGCAGCTTAGTTGGAGGGCCCATCTACGAGCAGTACTTC
TRBV7-9	TRBJ2-2	TRBD1	CASSETGTAGELFF	TGTGCCAGCAGCGAAACTGGGACAGCCGGGGAGCTGTTTTTT
TRBV6-1	TRBJ2-1	TRBD2	CASSGGTSGNYNEQFF	TGTGCCAGCAGTGGAGGGACTAGCGGAAATTACAATGAGCAGTTCTTC
TRBV5-1	TRBJ1-1	TRBD1	CASSMTGGAGAFF	TGCGCCAGCAGCATGACAGGGGGCGCGGGAGCTTTCTTT
TRBV6-1	TRBJ2-7	TRBD1	CASSTRTGSYEQYF	TGTGCCAGCAGTACCCGGACAGGGTCCTACGAGCAGTACTTC
TRBV4-2	TRBJ2-1	TRBD1	CASSQLSGGYNEQFF	TGTGCCAGCAGCCAACTCTCAGGGGGCTACAATGAGCAGTTCTTC
TRBV19	TRBJ2-7	-	CASSKTALSYEQYF	TGTGCCAGTAGTAAAACTGCCCTCTCCTACGAGCAGTACTTC
TRBV18	TRBJ2-7	TRBD2	CASSPPGTSGYEQYF	TGTGCCAGCTCACCGCCCGGGACTAGCGGCTACGAGCAGTACTTC
TRBV4-3	TRBJ1-4	TRBD1	CASSQDYQGVGKLFF	TGCGCCAGCAGCCAAGATTACCAGGGGGTGGGGAAACTGTTTTTT
TRBV2	TRBJ2-1	TRBD1	CASRPGQGWDEQFF	TGTGCCAGCAGGCCGGGACAGGGGTGGGATGAGCAGTTCTTC
TRBV7-8	TRBJ2-1	TRBD2	CASSFGSSGSFGYNEQFF	TGTGCCAGCAGCTTCGGAAGTAGCGGGAGTTTCGGGTACAATGAGCAGTTCTTC
TRBV18	TRBJ2-5	TRBD1	CASSPTGEVETQYF	TGTGCCAGCTCACCCACAGGGGAAGTGGAGACCCAGTACTTC
TRBV15	TRBJ2-3	TRBD2	CATSRDYGLAGVSDTQYF	TGTGCCACCAGCAGAGATTATGGACTAGCGGGAGTATCAGATACGCAGTATTTT
TRBV19	TRBJ2-1	TRBD2	CASRTGTRLYNEQFF	TGTGCCAGTAGAACCGGGACTAGACTCTACAATGAGCAGTTCTTC